The 18 T cell receptor beta chains below were found in one sample sequenced in a study of T cells in localized non-small cell lung cancer. Assay used: immunoSEQ multiplex PCR; TCRdb lists only in-frame clones, some missing. Of 25,000 to 30,000 clones listed, 80% to 95% were seen once; the top ten hold about 28%. The input for sequencing was peripheral blood, taken before any cancer treatment. Receptor source: a female donor aged 60 or older with stage I lung adenocarcinoma.

The V call is TRBV7-3, the J call TRBJ2-2; perhaps TRBD1 as D (6 bases). The length of the CDR3 is 14 residues. Germline CDR1 and CDR2: SGHTA and FQGTGA. V lost 3 bases to trimming and J lost 8 bases, with 13 bases between them. The CDR3: CASSLGAPRGELFF. DNA for the CDR3: TGTGCCAGCAGCTTGGGGGCCCCCCGGGGGGAGCTGTTTTTT. Full variable domain (outside the CDR3, taken from reference TRBV7-3 and TRBJ2-2): GAGVSQTPSNKVTEKGKYVELRCDPISGHTALYWYRQSLGQGPEFLIYFQGTGAADDSGLPNDRFFAVRPEGSVSTLKIQRTERGDSAVYLCASSLGAPRGELFFGEGSRLTVL.

The chain carries TRBV11-3 and TRBJ1-1; TRBD1 agrees at 7 bases. Germline V gives CDR1 SGHNT, CDR2 YENEEA. Trimming took 4 bases from V and 11 from J; bases not matched to a gene: 13. CDR3 size: 14 residues. The CDR3 reads CASSSFRQGGLAFF. The CDR3 DNA reads TGTGCCAGCAGCTCCTTCAGACAGGGCGGCTTGGCTTTCTTT.

V gene TRBV27 combines with J gene TRBJ2-1; 16 bases are shared with TRBD2. J gave up 0 bases and V 5 bases, and 7 bases lay outside the gene matches. The CDR3 totals 19 residues. Germline V gene sequence: CDR1 MNHEY, CDR2 SMNVEV (reference sequence). DNA for the CDR3: TGTGCCAGCAGTCCGGGACTAGCGGGGGGGCCGAGCTCCTACAATGAGCAGTTCTTC. Translated, it gives CASSPGLAGGPSSYNEQFF.

The rearrangement links TRBV4-2 to TRBJ1-2; unclear D gene. The CDR3 has 12 residues. With 1 base removed from V and 0 bases from J, the gap between germline ends came to 0 bases. Germline assignment: CDR1 LGHNA and CDR2 YNFKEQ. CDR3 nucleotides: TGTGCCAGCAGCCAAGCTAACTATGGCTACACCTTC. Its translation is CASSQANYGYTF.

The rearrangement links TRBV27 to TRBJ2-7; D may correspond to TRBD1 or TRBD2 (5 bases each). This CDR3 spans 16 amino acids. Trimming cost V 0 bases and J 2 bases, with 14 bases left between them. Germline assignment: CDR1 MNHEY and CDR2 SMNVEV (reference sequence). The CDR3 spells CASSLSGTGLTYEQYF. In nucleotides, the CDR3 is TGTGCCAGCAGTTTATCCGGGACGGGATTGACCTACGAGCAGTACTTC.

The CDR3 sequence is CATLEANSNQPQHF. The CDR3 DNA follows: TGTGCCACCCTTGAGGCAAATAGCAATCAGCCCCAGCATTTT. The rearrangement joins TRBV6-6 to TRBJ1-5; D is unclear. Trimming removed 10 bases from V and 0 bases from J, with 13 bases in between. The CDR3 consists of 14 residues. CDR1 and CDR2 (germline): MNHNY, SVGAGI (reference sequence).

The chain carries TRBV7-2 and TRBJ2-2; TRBD1 matches 9 bases. Trimming removed 0 bases from V and 6 bases from J; junction bases left unmatched: 8. CDR1 is SGHTA, CDR2 FQGNSA, per germline. The CDR3 has 17 amino acids. The CDR3 sequence: CASSLASGTGYAGELFF. CDR3 nucleotide sequence: TGTGCCAGCAGCTTAGCGTCTGGGACAGGGTATGCCGGGGAGCTGTTTTTT.

The chain recombines TRBV7-8 with TRBJ2-1; 13 bases are shared with TRBD2. J gave up 7 bases and V 4 bases, and 7 bases lay outside the gene matches. The CDR3 has 16 residues. From germline, CDR1 is SGHVS and CDR2 FQNEAQ. The CDR3 protein is CASSSYGLAGVNEQFF. Written as DNA, the CDR3 is TGTGCCAGCAGCTCCTACGGACTAGCGGGAGTGAATGAGCAGTTCTTC.

This chain joins TRBV5-1 and TRBJ2-7; 7 positions match TRBD1. The V segment lost 4 bases and the J segment 3 bases; nucleotides outside the gene matches: 7. The germline CDR1 and CDR2 sequences are SGHRS and YFSETQ. The length of the CDR3 is 14 residues. In nucleotides, the CDR3 is TGCGCCAGCAGCGTAGGGACAGAAGGCTACGAGCAGTACTTC. The encoded protein is CASSVGTEGYEQYF.

The chain has TRBV2 and TRBJ1-2, with 8 bases aligning to TRBD1. V dropped 8 bases and J dropped 4; count of bases not matched to a gene: 9. Germline assignment: CDR1 SNHLY and CDR2 FYNNEI. The CDR3 length is 14 residues. The CDR3 nucleotides read TGTGCCAGCCGAACGACAGGGGCTGTCTATGGCTACACCTTC. This translates into CASRTTGAVYGYTF.

This clone showed up just a few times. The J gene is TRBJ2-7, the V gene TRBV5-1; TRBD2 matches at 10 bases. The germline V gene encodes CDR1 SGHRS and CDR2 YFSETQ. V was clipped by 0 bases and J by 2 bases; unmatched bases: 23. The CDR3 spans 22 residues. The CDR3 DNA reads as TGCGCCAGCAGCTTGGCCCCACTGACAGCGCGTATCCTAGCGGGGGCTACCTACGAGCAGTACTTC. Its translation is CASSLAPLTARILAGATYEQYF.

The genes are TRBV7-3 and TRBJ2-7; 7 positions agree with TRBD1. The CDR3 spans 14 residues. V was clipped by 2 bases and J by 7 bases; unmatched bases: 8. Germline lookup yields CDR1 SGHTA and CDR2 FQGTGA. CDR3 bases: TGTGCCAGCAGCTTACATCGGGACAGCCGAGAGCAGTACTTC. It yields the protein CASSLHRDSREQYF.

V gene TRBV18 combines with J gene TRBJ2-1; D is perhaps TRBD2 (6 bases). The CDR3 extends over 14 amino acids. Germline values: CDR1 KGHSH, CDR2 LQKENI. V lost 1 base and J 5 bases, leaving 9 bases between the germline ends. The CDR3 loop reads CASSPRGLHNEQFF. CDR3 coding DNA: TGTGCCAGCTCACCACGGGGACTCCACAATGAGCAGTTCTTC. Together with reference TRBV18 and TRBJ2-1, the CDR3 gives the full variable domain: NAGVMQNPRHLVRRRGQEARLRCSPMKGHSHVYWYRQLPEEGLKFMVYLQKENIIDESGMPKERFSAEFPKEGPSILRIQQVVRGDSAAYFCASSPRGLHNEQFFGPGTRLTVL.

J is TRBJ2-3 and V is TRBV7-9, with 7 bases fitting TRBD1. The V gene end was trimmed by 1 base and the J gene end by 2 bases; junction bases not matched to a gene: 3. This CDR3 spans 15 amino acids. Germline assignment: CDR1 SEHNR and CDR2 FQNEAQ (reference sequence). CDR3 DNA: TGTGCCAGCAGCTTAGGACAGGGTAACACAGATACGCAGTATTTT. It yields the protein CASSLGQGNTDTQYF.

The chain recombines TRBV29-1 with TRBJ2-3; no definite D call. Trimming stripped 5 bases from V and 2 bases from J, with 14 bases between. CDR3 length: 14 amino acids. CDR1 is SQVTM, CDR2 ANQGSEA, per germline. The DNA for the CDR3 is TGCAGCGTTTCGTTAGGGCAGTACACAGATACGCAGTATTTT. It specifies CSVSLGQYTDTQYF.

The rearrangement uses TRBV5-1 and TRBJ1-4, with D perhaps matching TRBD1 (6 bases). The germline V and J ends were trimmed by 4 bases and 8 bases, with 15 bases remaining between them. CDR1 is SGHRS and CDR2 is YFSETQ in the germline V gene. The CDR3 totals 14 residues. CDR3 coding DNA: TGCGCCAGCAGCCTCACAGGGTTTTCGGAAAAACTGTTTTTT. This encodes CASSLTGFSEKLFF.

The genes are TRBV11-3 and TRBJ1-1, with 9 bases matching TRBD1. The J segment lost 7 bases and the V segment lost 5 bases, leaving 17 bases of the junction unmatched. In germline, CDR1 is SGHNT, CDR2 YENEEA. The CDR3 totals 17 residues. CDR3 region: CASSRMELRTGEDEAFF. The CDR3, as DNA: TGTGCCAGCAGCCGTATGGAACTTCGGACAGGGGAGGATGAAGCTTTCTTT. Drawing the rest from reference TRBV11-3 and TRBJ1-1, the complete variable domain is EAGVVQSPRYKIIEKKQPVAFWCNPISGHNTLYWYLQNLGQGPELLIRYENEEAVDDSQLPKDRFSAERLKGVDSTLKIQPAELGDSAVYLCASSRMELRTGEDEAFFGQGTRLTVV.

The chain joins TRBV6-5 to TRBJ2-2; D remains unclear. The V gene lost 8 bases and the J gene lost 5 bases, with 3 bases spanning the gap. This CDR3 region has 10 residues. Germline CDR1 reads MNHEY; CDR2 reads SVGAGI. The CDR3 spells CASGTGELFF. The CDR3 DNA reads as TGTGCCAGCGGTACCGGGGAGCTGTTTTTT.